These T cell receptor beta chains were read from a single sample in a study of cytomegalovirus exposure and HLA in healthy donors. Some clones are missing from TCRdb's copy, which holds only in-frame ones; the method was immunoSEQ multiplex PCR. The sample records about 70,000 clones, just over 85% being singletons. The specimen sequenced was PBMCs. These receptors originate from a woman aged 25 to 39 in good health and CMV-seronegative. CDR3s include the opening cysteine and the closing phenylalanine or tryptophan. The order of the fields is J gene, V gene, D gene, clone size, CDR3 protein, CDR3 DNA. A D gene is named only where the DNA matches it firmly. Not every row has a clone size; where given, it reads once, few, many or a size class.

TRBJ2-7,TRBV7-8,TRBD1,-,CASSSPGQGTSYEQYF,TGTGCCAGCAGCTCCCCGGGACAGGGGACTTCCTACGAGCAGTACTTC
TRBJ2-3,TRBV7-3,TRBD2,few,CASSFGGRSTDTQYF,TGTGCCAGCAGCTTCGGCGGGAGGTCCACAGATACGCAGTATTTT
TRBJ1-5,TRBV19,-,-,CASSRVQGNQPQHF,TGTGCCAGTAGTAGAGTACAGGGAAATCAGCCCCAGCATTTT
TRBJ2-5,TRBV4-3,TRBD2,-,CASSQGLAGEGEQYF,TGCGCCAGCAGCCAAGGACTAGCGGGAGAGGGGGAGCAGTACTTC
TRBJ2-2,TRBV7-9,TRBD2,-,CSSSFPGLAGGVKTGELFF,TGTTCCAGCAGCTTTCCGGGACTAGCGGGAGGGGTTAAAACCGGGGAGCTGTTTTTT
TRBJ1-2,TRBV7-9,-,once,CASSLGGTLGYGYTF,TGTGCCAGCAGCTTAGGCGGCACCTTAGGCTATGGCTACACCTTC
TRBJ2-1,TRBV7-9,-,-,CASSLSFRLASINEQFF,TGTGCCAGCAGCTTATCTTTTCGGCTAGCCTCCATCAATGAGCAGTTCTTC
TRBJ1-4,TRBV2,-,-,CASSENQGPNEKLFF,TGTGCCAGCAGTGAAAACCAGGGCCCTAATGAAAAACTGTTTTTT
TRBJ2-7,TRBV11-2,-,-,CASSLESGSYEQYF,TGTGCCAGCAGCTTAGAAAGCGGCTCCTACGAGCAGTACTTC
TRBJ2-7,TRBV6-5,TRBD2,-,CASSYSGAGGRYEQYF,TGTGCCAGCAGTTACTCAGGAGCGGGAGGCCGATACGAGCAGTACTTC
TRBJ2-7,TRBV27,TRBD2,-,CASSSWGGSAYEQYF,TGTGCCAGCAGTTCCTGGGGCGGGAGTGCCTACGAGCAGTACTTC
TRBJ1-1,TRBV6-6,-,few,CATNPGGNTEAFF,TGTGCCACTAACCCCGGAGGGAACACTGAAGCTTTCTTT
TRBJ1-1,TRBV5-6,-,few,CASSLGPQGNTEAFF,TGTGCCAGCAGCTTGGGTCCCCAGGGGAACACTGAAGCTTTCTTT
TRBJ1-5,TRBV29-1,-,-,CSVDSLPQHF,TGCAGCGTGGACAGCCTGCCCCAGCATTTT
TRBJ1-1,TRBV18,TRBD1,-,CASSFDRVMNTEAFF,TGTGCCAGCTCGTTCGACAGGGTTATGAACACTGAAGCTTTCTTT
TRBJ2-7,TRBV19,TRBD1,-,CASSFYRGRDEQYF,TGTGCCAGTAGTTTTTACAGGGGTCGTGACGAGCAGTACTTC
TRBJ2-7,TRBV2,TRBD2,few,CASSEARGVRYF,TGTGCCAGCAGTGAAGCCCGGGGGGTCCGGTACTTC
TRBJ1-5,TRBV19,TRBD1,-,CASSIGLTGASNQPQHF,TGTGCCAGTAGTATTGGCCTGACAGGGGCTAGCAATCAGCCCCAGCATTTT
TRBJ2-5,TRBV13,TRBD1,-,CASSPTGGTSQYF,TGTGCCAGCAGCCCGACAGGGGGCACGTCCCAGTACTTC
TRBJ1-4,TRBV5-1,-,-,CASSVLDLQEKLFF,TGCGCCAGCAGTGTCTTGGATCTACAGGAAAAACTGTTTTTT
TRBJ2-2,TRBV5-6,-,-,CASTPLGRNTGELFF,TGTGCCAGCACCCCCCTGGGCCGAAACACCGGGGAGCTGTTTTTT
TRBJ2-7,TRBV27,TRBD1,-,CASSLLGTGVYEQYF,TGTGCCAGCAGTTTATTAGGGACAGGGGTTTACGAGCAGTACTTC
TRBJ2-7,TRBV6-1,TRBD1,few,CASSERSGGDYEQYF,TGTGCCAGCAGTGAACGGTCAGGGGGCGACTACGAGCAGTACTTC
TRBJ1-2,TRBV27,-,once,CASAPRGTYGYTF,TGTGCCAGCGCTCCGCGGGGGACCTATGGCTACACCTTC
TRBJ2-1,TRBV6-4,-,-,CASSGSEGGEPHNEQFF,TGTGCCAGCAGTGGCTCGGAAGGCGGGGAACCACACAATGAGCAGTTCTTC
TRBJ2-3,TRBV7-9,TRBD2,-,CASSPMREGRDTQYF,TGTGCCAGCAGCCCGATGAGGGAGGGCCGAGATACGCAGTATTTT
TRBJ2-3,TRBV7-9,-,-,CASSLAGEADTQYF,TGTGCCAGCAGCTTAGCGGGAGAGGCAGATACGCAGTATTTT